A single sample is the source of the 18 T cell receptor beta chains below, sequenced in a study of blood T cells in healthy people across ages. Next came a second PCR, run for about 7 to 12 cycles, which used a sample-barcoded 5' primer along with a J-beta primer mix. TCRdb fed the 5' RACE reads into MiXCR, producing one record per CDR3 protein. Found here are fewer than 900,000 distinct CDR3 sequences, about 36% of them singletons; the top ten hold 13%. The sequencing input was blood. Receptor source: a man younger than 35 in good health.

The sample holds a few counts of this clonotype. This sequence joins TRBV7-2 and TRBJ2-1, with 10 bases lining up with TRBD2. The germline V gene has CDR1 SGHTA and CDR2 FQGNSA. The trim removed 1 base at V and 6 bases at J, leaving 3 bases unmatched. The CDR3 runs 15 residues. CDR3 protein: CASSLVQRGGNEQFF. CDR3 DNA: TGTGCCAGCAGCTTAGTCCAGCGGGGGGGCAATGAGCAGTTCTTC.

This chain links TRBV28 with TRBJ2-7, with TRBD1 identical over 8 bases. Germline V gene sequence: CDR1 MDHEN, CDR2 SYDVKM. The V gene end was trimmed by 5 bases and the J gene end by 3 bases; junction bases not matched to a gene: 12. The CDR3 runs to 16 residues. CDR3 sequence reads: CASSPLPGQALYEQYF. Written as DNA, the CDR3 is TGTGCCAGCAGTCCTCTTCCGGGACAGGCTCTCTACGAGCAGTACTTC. The full variable domain, with the rest looked up from reference TRBV28 and TRBJ2-7, is DVKVTQSSRYLVKRTGEKVFLECVQDMDHENMFWYRQDPGLGLRLIYFSYDVKMKEKGDIPEGYSVSREKKERFSLILESASTNQTSMYLCASSPLPGQALYEQYFGPGTRLTVT.

At least ten counts were recorded for this clonotype. The chain is built from TRBV5-1 and TRBJ2-7, with a weak D call TRBD2 (5 bases). The germline gives CDR1 SGHRS, CDR2 YFSETQ. The V and J ends lost 0 bases and 4 bases respectively, with 11 bases between them. This CDR3 is built from 14 residues. CDR3 DNA sequence: TGCGCCAGCAGCTTGGACGTTCGGGGTTACGAGCAGTACTTC. Amino acid sequence: CASSLDVRGYEQYF.

This clonotype has just one count. CDR3 sequence (DNA): TGTGCCACCAGTGAGTCAGGACAGGGAGATGGCTACACCTTC. The encoded protein is CATSESGQGDGYTF. This chain uses TRBV24-1 with TRBJ1-2, with 8 bases aligning to TRBD1. CDR1 is KGHDR, CDR2 SFDVKD, per germline. The V segment lost 4 bases and the J segment 6 bases; nucleotides outside the gene matches: 6. The length of the CDR3 is 14 residues.

The gene calls are TRBV7-9 and TRBJ2-6, with no clear D. Trimming pared 5 bases from V and 0 bases from J, leaving 8 bases between. CDR1 is SEHNR, CDR2 FQNEAQ, per germline (reference sequence). This CDR3 region has 15 residues. CDR3 coding DNA: TGTGCCAGCAGCAGACGGTTCTCTGGGGCCAACGTCCTGACTTTC. It specifies CASSRRFSGANVLTF.

A few counts support this clonotype. The chain recombines TRBV3-1 with TRBJ1-2, with a tentative D call TRBD1 (5 bases). This CDR3 is built from 17 residues. Looked up from germline, CDR1 is LGHDT and CDR2 is YNNKEL (reference sequence). The germline V and J ends were trimmed by 0 bases and 4 bases, with 18 bases remaining between them. CDR3 coding DNA: TGTGCCAGCAGCCAAGATCCTATGGAAGGACACCGCTATGGCTACACCTTC. It is translated as CASSQDPMEGHRYGYTF.

A remark on this clonotype: At one end the junction does not follow the germline gene, possibly because of a read error. V and J are TRBV5-1 and TRBJ1-1; D uncertain. CDR3 length: 13 residues. Germline lookup yields CDR1 SGHRS and CDR2 YFSETQ. The CDR3 coding sequence is TGCGCCAGCAGCGTGAGGGTCAACACTAAAGCTTTCTTT. Translating it yields CASSVRVNTKAFF.

This CDR3 reads CASLAENYEQYF. DNA for the CDR3: TGTGCCAGCTTGGCGGAAAACTACGAGCAGTACTTC. The chain has TRBV6-5 and TRBJ2-7; no reliable D call. The CDR3 spans 12 residues. Germline CDR1 is MNHEY and CDR2 is SVGAGI. Trimming left V 8 bases short and J 3 bases short, with 11 bases between.

The chain couples TRBV12-5 to TRBJ1-5, with D possibly matching TRBD1 (6 bases). The length of the CDR3 is 15 residues. The V gene lost 6 bases and the J gene lost 9 bases, with 21 bases spanning the gap. CDR1 LGHNT and CDR2 FRNRAP come from the germline V gene. CDR3: CASGNEQGEVAPQHF. The CDR3 nucleotides are TGTGCTAGTGGCAACGAACAGGGTGAGGTAGCGCCCCAGCATTTT. Full variable domain (remainder filled in from reference TRBV12-5 and TRBJ1-5): DARVTQTPRHKVTEMGQEVTMRCQPILGHNTVFWYRQTMMQGLELLAYFRNRAPLDDSGMPKDRFSAEMPDATLATLKIQPSEPRDSAVYFCASGNEQGEVAPQHFGDGTRLSIL.

This clonotype was seen ten or more times. The chain links TRBV20-1 to TRBJ1-5; 7 bases are a match to TRBD1. This CDR3 comprises 13 residues. The trim removed 6 bases at V and 3 bases at J, leaving 5 bases unmatched. Germline assignment: CDR1 DFQATT and CDR2 SNEGSKA (reference sequence). CDR3 protein: CSAGGRINQPQHF. The CDR3 DNA is TGCAGTGCAGGGGGCAGAATCAATCAGCCCCAGCATTTT.

Of note for this clonotype: This may stem from a read error, because a much larger clone lies one nucleotide away. The gene calls are TRBV29-1 and TRBJ1-5, with 10 bases that match TRBD1. Germline CDR1 SQVTM, CDR2 ANQGSEA. This CDR3 has 14 amino acids. The CDR3 nucleotides are TGCGGCGTTGGACAGGGGGATAGCAATCAGCCCCAGCATTTT. Translation gives CGVGQGDSNQPQHF.

V usage is TRBV7-9 and J usage is TRBJ1-1; D is possibly TRBD1 (5 bases). V gave up 6 bases and J gave up 2 bases, with 10 bases separating them. The CDR3 consists of 13 residues. The V gene's germline CDR1 is SEHNR and CDR2 FQNEAQ (reference sequence). Written as DNA, the CDR3 is TGTGCCAGCAGGAGGGGCCCAAACACTGAAGCTTTCTTT. Protein sequence: CASRRGPNTEAFF.

This rearrangement joins TRBV20-1 to TRBJ2-2; no reliable D call. Trimming removed 0 bases from V and 6 bases from J, with 8 bases in between. The germline CDR1 and CDR2 sequences are DFQATT and SNEGSKA (reference sequence). The CDR3 extends over 13 amino acids. CDR3 residues: CSARDYTSGELFF. CDR3 nucleotide sequence: TGCAGTGCTAGAGATTACACCTCCGGGGAGCTGTTTTTT.

This clonotype was counted only a few times. This chain joins TRBV4-1 and TRBJ1-2; D not certain. Germline CDR1 MGHRA, CDR2 YSYEKL. The CDR3 runs to 15 residues. V was cut by 2 bases and J by 3 bases, with 13 bases left in between. DNA for the CDR3: TGCGCCAGCAGCCAACACGCAGGTCTGCACTATGGCTACACCTTC. It is translated as CASSQHAGLHYGYTF.

Of note for this clonotype: A much larger clone differs by one base, so this may be a read error. This chain connects TRBV4-2 to TRBJ2-1; TRBD2 agrees at 7 bases. The germline V gene has CDR1 LGHNA and CDR2 YNFKEQ. With 0 bases clipped from V and 5 bases from J, the junction kept 7 bases outside the gene matches. The CDR3 contains 16 residues. Written as DNA, the CDR3 is TGTGCCAGCAGCCAAGAGGAGGCGGGGGTTGACAATGAGCAGTTCTTC. Translating it yields CASSQEEAGVDNEQFF.

J is TRBJ1-1 and V is TRBV7-2, with TRBD1 as a possible D gene (6 bases). The CDR3 is 14 residues long. Germline assignment: CDR1 SGHTA and CDR2 FQGNSA. Trimming pared 3 bases from V and 4 bases from J, leaving 12 bases between. For the CDR3, the DNA is TGTGCCAGCAGCTTGTTGGGGGCGGGCACTGAAGCTTTCTTT. The encoded protein is CASSLLGAGTEAFF.

This clonotype was picked up a small number of times. The chain is built from TRBV20-1 and TRBJ1-1; D is unresolved. From germline, CDR1 is DFQATT and CDR2 SNEGSKA (reference sequence). This CDR3 is 13 amino acids long. V was shortened by 6 bases and J by 0 bases, with 11 bases between the two germline ends. The CDR3 region has the DNA TGCAGTGCCAGTGAGAACCTGAACACTGAAGCTTTCTTT. Residues: CSASENLNTEAFF.

This clonotype has a handful of counts. The rearrangement joins TRBV4-3 to TRBJ1-1; 7 bases map to TRBD1. The CDR3 extends over 16 amino acids. Trimming cost V 4 bases and J 4 bases; bases outside gene matches: 12. Germline V CDR1 and CDR2: LGHNA, YSLEER. This CDR3 is CASSPGQVIVGTEAFF. CDR3 nucleotide sequence: TGCGCCAGCAGCCCCGGACAGGTTATCGTGGGCACTGAAGCTTTCTTT.